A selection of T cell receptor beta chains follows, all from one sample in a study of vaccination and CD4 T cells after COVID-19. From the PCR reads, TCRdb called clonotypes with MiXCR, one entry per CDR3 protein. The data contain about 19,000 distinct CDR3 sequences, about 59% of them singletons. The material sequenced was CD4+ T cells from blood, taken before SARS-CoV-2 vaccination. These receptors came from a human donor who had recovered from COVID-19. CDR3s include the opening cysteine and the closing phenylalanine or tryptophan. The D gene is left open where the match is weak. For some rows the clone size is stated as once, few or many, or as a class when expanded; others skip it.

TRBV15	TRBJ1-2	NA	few	TGTGCCACCAGCAGACCGGAGACTTCATATGGCTACACCTTC	CATSRPETSYGYTF
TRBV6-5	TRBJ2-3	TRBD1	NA	TGTGCCAGCAGTTATCGAGACAGGGGCACAGATACGCAGTATTTT	CASSYRDRGTDTQYF
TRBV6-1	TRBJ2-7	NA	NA	TGTGCCAGCAGGGAGGGAGACTACGAGCAGTACTTC	CASREGDYEQYF
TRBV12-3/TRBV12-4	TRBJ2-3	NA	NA	TGTGCCAGCAGAGGCGAGATCGATACGCAGTATTTT	CASRGEIDTQYF
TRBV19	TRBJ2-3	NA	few	TGTGCCAGTAGTAGTTCTATCTCCACAGATACGCAGTATTTT	CASSSSISTDTQYF
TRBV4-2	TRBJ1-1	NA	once	TGTGCCAGCAGCGTCCGGGAACGCACAAGTGAAGCTTTCTTT	CASSVRERTSEAFF
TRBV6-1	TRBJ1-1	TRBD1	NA	TGTGCCAGCAGGGAATATGGACAGGGGAGCGCTGAAGCTTTCTTT	CASREYGQGSAEAFF
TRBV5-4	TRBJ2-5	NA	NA	TGTGCCAGCAGCTCCTCAGGCCACACCCTCAGTCAAGAGACCCAGTACTTC	CASSSSGHTLSQETQYF
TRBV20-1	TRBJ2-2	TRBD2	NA	TGCAGTGCTAGCATGACTAGCGCGAACACCGGGGAGCTGTTTTTT	CSASMTSANTGELFF
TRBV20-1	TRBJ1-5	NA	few	TGCAGTGCTTACCACAGCGTGGGCAATCAGCCCCAGCATTTT	CSAYHSVGNQPQHF
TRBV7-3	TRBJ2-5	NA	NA	TGTGCCAGCAGCTTAAGCCAGCAAGAGACCCAGTACTTC	CASSLSQQETQYF